This passage covers 17 T cell receptor beta chains from one sample sequenced in a study of neurological immune-mediated disorders. Each CDR3 protein is one row after TCRdb ran MiXCR on the 5' RACE reads. The profile shows fewer than 25,000 distinct CDR3 sequences, 13% of them singletons. Sequenced material: PBMCs. The receptor source for this set is a woman in her sixties with HTLV-1-associated myelopathy (HAM/TSP).

The chain joins TRBV30 to TRBJ1-6; D uncertain. CDR3 length equals 14 residues. The V end lost 3 bases, the J end lost 10 bases, and 16 bases lay between the germline ends. CDR1 is GTSNPN and CDR2 is SVGIG in the germline V gene (reference sequence). The CDR3 reads CAWSLTPRGSPLHF. CDR3 nucleotides: TGTGCCTGGAGCCTAACCCCGCGCGGCTCACCCCTCCACTTT.

The genes are TRBV5-1 and TRBJ2-7; D not resolved. In germline, CDR1 is SGHRS, CDR2 YFSETQ. There are 13 residues in the CDR3. Trimming removed 0 bases from V and 3 bases from J, with 7 bases in between. The chain's CDR3 is CASSLERYYEQYF. The DNA for the CDR3 is TGCGCCAGCAGCTTGGAGAGGTACTACGAGCAGTACTTC.

This clonotype was seen repeatedly, ten times or more. This chain connects TRBV4-1 to TRBJ1-2; no definite D call. The CDR3 has 14 residues. Germline V gene lookup returns CDR1 MGHRA and CDR2 YSYEKL. Trimming took off 1 base at V and 1 base at J, with 7 bases between the two ends. The CDR3, as DNA: TGCGCCAGCAGCCAAGGCGCCTTTAACTATGGCTACACCTTC. It is translated as CASSQGAFNYGYTF.

This clonotype came up many times. This chain joins TRBV15 and TRBJ2-1; 8 positions match TRBD2. The germline CDR1 and CDR2 sequences are LNHNV and YYDKDF (reference sequence). V lost 0 bases and J lost 3; bases outside the gene matches: 4. The CDR3 runs 16 residues. CDR3 coding DNA: TGTGCCACCAGCAGAGATAGCGGGAACCACTACAATGAGCAGTTCTTC. This gives the protein CATSRDSGNHYNEQFF.

CDR3 sequence (DNA): TGTGCCAGCAACTCGTTGGGCACAGATACGCAGTATTTT. It specifies CASNSLGTDTQYF. The chain couples TRBV5-5 to TRBJ2-3, with D uncertain. V lost 6 bases and J 1 base, leaving 9 bases between the germline ends. The CDR3 totals 13 residues. The germline V gene encodes CDR1 SGHKS and CDR2 YYEKEE (reference sequence).

Many counts were recorded for this clonotype. The gene calls are TRBV12-3 or TRBV12-4 and TRBJ1-4; weak D call: TRBD1 (5 bases). Trimming cost V 3 bases and J 4 bases, with 12 bases left between them. The CDR3 extends over 15 amino acids. CDR3 sequence reads: CASSFRDGRNEKLFF. The CDR3 nucleotides are TGTGCCAGCAGTTTTAGGGACGGCCGTAATGAAAAACTGTTTTTT.

This clonotype was counted ten times or more. This chain's CDR3 is CASSYSGTSGRDTQYF. CDR3 DNA: TGTGCCAGCAGTTACTCCGGGACTAGCGGCCGGGATACGCAGTATTTT. This sequence joins TRBV6-2 or TRBV6-3 and TRBJ2-3, with TRBD2 matching over 11 bases. The CDR3 length is 16 residues. Trimming cost V 0 bases and J 6 bases; bases outside gene matches: 5. The V gene's germline CDR1 is MNHEY and CDR2 SVGEGT.

This clonotype was observed at least ten times. V gene TRBV11-3 combines with J gene TRBJ2-7; D is ambiguous. V dropped 1 base and J dropped 6 bases, with 4 bases sitting between them. The CDR3 contains 11 residues. Germline CDR1 reads SGHNT; CDR2 reads YENEEA. CDR3 sequence (DNA): TGTGCCAGCAGCTTAGGGGTCGAGCAGTACTTC. This gives the protein CASSLGVEQYF.

This clonotype was counted ten times or more. V gene TRBV24-1 combines with J gene TRBJ2-1; TRBD1 or TRBD2 may be the D gene (5 bases each). V was trimmed by 3 bases and J by 6 bases, leaving 8 bases between them. Germline V gene data show CDR1 as KGHDR and CDR2 as SFDVKD. This CDR3 has 13 amino acids. For the CDR3, the DNA is TGTGCCACCAGTGATCCAGGGACCAATGAGCAGTTCTTC. Translation gives CATSDPGTNEQFF.

This rearrangement joins TRBV11-2 to TRBJ2-5; 8 bases fit TRBD2. Trimming cost V 1 base and J 1 base; bases outside gene matches: 5. Per the germline V gene, CDR1 is SGHAT and CDR2 is FQNNGV. The CDR3 totals 16 residues. CDR3 protein: CASSLVHGGAQETQYF. In nucleotides, the CDR3 is TGTGCCAGCAGCTTAGTCCACGGGGGGGCCCAAGAGACCCAGTACTTC. Full variable domain (rest looked up from reference TRBV11-2 and TRBJ2-5): EAGVAQSPRYKIIEKRQSVAFWCNPISGHATLYWYQQILGQGPKLLIQFQNNGVVDDSQLPKDRFSAERLKGVDSTLKIQPAKLEDSAVYLCASSLVHGGAQETQYFGPGTRLLVL.

The sample holds many counts of this clonotype. This sequence joins TRBV4-1 and TRBJ2-1; 14 nucleotides line up with TRBD2. Per the germline V gene, CDR1 is MGHRA and CDR2 is YSYEKL. Trimming at V came to 3 bases and at J to 0 bases, leaving 4 bases not matched to a gene. The CDR3 is 18 residues long. The CDR3 protein is CASSHGTSGSVSYNEQFF. DNA of the CDR3: TGCGCCAGCAGCCACGGGACTAGCGGGAGTGTCTCCTACAATGAGCAGTTCTTC.

This clonotype was observed many times. This chain uses TRBV7-7 with TRBJ2-5; D might be TRBD2 (6 bases). This CDR3 has 15 amino acids. The germline V gene encodes CDR1 SSHAT and CDR2 FNYEAQ (reference sequence). V lost 3 bases, J lost 5 bases, and 16 bases lay in between. The CDR3 sequence is CASSFFHPGGETQYF. As DNA, the CDR3 is TGTGCCAGCAGCTTTTTTCACCCCGGGGGTGAGACCCAGTACTTC.

This clonotype was counted ten times or more. The chain links TRBV7-2 to TRBJ2-7, with D unresolved. The CDR3 is 15 amino acids. Trimming removed 1 base at V and 2 bases at J, with 12 bases between. The germline V gene encodes CDR1 SGHTA and CDR2 FQGNSA. The CDR3 reads CASSLDTLPAYEQYF. The CDR3 DNA reads TGTGCCAGCAGCTTAGACACCCTCCCAGCCTACGAGCAGTACTTC. The variable domain in full, with the rest retrieved from reference TRBV7-2 and TRBJ2-7, is GAGVSQSPSNKVTEKGKDVELRCDPISGHTALYWYRQSLGQGLEFLIYFQGNSAPDKSGLPSDRFSAERTGGSVSTLTIQRTQQEDSAVYLCASSLDTLPAYEQYFGPGTRLTVT.

This clonotype was counted between two and nine times. The chain employs TRBV30 and TRBJ2-3, with D possibly being TRBD1 (5 bases). CDR3 length equals 15 residues. Deletions cut 0 bases from V and 0 bases from J, with 10 bases between. Germline CDR1 reads GTSNPN; CDR2 reads SVGIG (reference sequence). The CDR3 region has the DNA TGTGCCTGGAGTGTTCAGGGATTGAGCACAGATACGCAGTATTTT. It codes for CAWSVQGLSTDTQYF.

This clonotype has ten or more counts. CDR3 sequence reads: CASSYPRGGNYEQYF. DNA of the CDR3: TGTGCCAGCAGTTACCCCCGGGGCGGGAACTACGAGCAGTACTTC. The chain carries TRBV6-2 or TRBV6-3 and TRBJ2-7; D possibly corresponds to TRBD2 (6 bases). The CDR3 contains 15 residues. The ends were cut back, 2 bases at V and 3 bases at J, with 14 bases in the middle. The germline gives CDR1 MNHEY, CDR2 SVGEGT.

In its sample, this clonotype ranks as medium-sized. V usage is TRBV18 and J usage is TRBJ2-1; D could derive from TRBD1 or TRBD2 (5 bases each). This CDR3 is built from 14 residues. V lost 2 bases and J lost 6, with 11 bases in between. Germline V lookup: CDR1 KGHSH, CDR2 LQKENI. The CDR3 protein is CASSPGGTSNEQFF. CDR3 nucleotide sequence: TGTGCCAGCTCACCAGGGGGAACTAGCAATGAGCAGTTCTTC.

This clonotype was picked up many times. The rearrangement links TRBV3-1 to TRBJ1-3; D is unclear. This CDR3 has 16 amino acids. Per germline, CDR1 LGHDT and CDR2 YNNKEL (reference sequence). V was pared by 4 bases and J by 0 bases, with 13 bases between. This CDR3 is CASSPLLGSSGNTIYF. The DNA for the CDR3 is TGTGCCAGCAGCCCCCTGCTAGGGAGCTCTGGAAACACCATATATTTT.